This T cell receptor (beta chain) derives from a study of identical twins. Broader study findings: Insertions ran lower in abundant cord blood beta clonotypes, though not in memory repertoires. Out-of-frame TCR alpha sharing in monozygotic twins exceeded recombination model predictions.

This CDR3 has 13 residues. Germline V CDR1 and CDR2: SQVTM, ANQGSEA. Unique molecular identifiers were present on the cDNA, and a universal primer site came from template switching. MiXCR, applied by TCRdb to the 5' RACE reads, yields one record per CDR3 protein. The sample gives 1.5 million to 2 million distinct CDR3 sequences, less than 35% of which show up once; roughly 0.3% is in the top ten. Points on this clonotype: The target antigen is unknown. This may be a read error: a much more frequent sequence differs by one nucleotide.

This chain uses TRBV29-1 with TRBJ2-1, with D perhaps matching TRBD1 or TRBD2 (5 bases each). The J call is uncertain, as TRBJ2-7 better fits the DNA end. Sequenced sample: cord blood. The TCR sequence derives from a newborn girl in good health. CDR3 in DNA: TGCAGCGTTCAACGGGGCTCCTACAATGAGCAGTACTTC. Protein sequence: CSVQRGSYNEQYF.